The 24 T cell receptor beta chains below all came from one sample that was sequenced in a study of blood T cell repertoires in COVID-19. Clones were read by immunoSEQ multiplex PCR, and TCRdb kept only the in-frame ones, dropping some. The sample records 25,000 to 30,000 clones, approximately 67% being singletons. The specimen sequenced was peripheral blood. The receptors originated from a human donor in a cohort sampled during active COVID-19.

This clone occurred many times. CDR3 amino acids: CASSPGTGGKDGYTF. CDR3 bases: TGTGCCAGCAGTCCCGGGACAGGGGGTAAAGATGGCTACACCTTC. The chain carries TRBV11-3 and TRBJ1-2; 11 nucleotides align to TRBD1. Germline lookup yields CDR1 SGHNT and CDR2 YENEEA. Trimming removed 6 bases from V and 6 bases from J; junction bases left unmatched: 9. The CDR3 sequence is 15 residues long.

This chain uses TRBV4-1 with TRBJ2-1, with D hard to call. The V end was cut by 2 bases, the J end by 0 bases, with 11 bases between. CDR3 length equals 16 residues. Germline CDR1 reads MGHRA; CDR2 reads YSYEKL. CDR3 DNA sequence: TGCGCCAGCAGCCAAAAGACTCCGAGCTCCTACAATGAGCAGTTCTTC. As protein: CASSQKTPSSYNEQFF.

The V and J genes are TRBV7-9 and TRBJ2-1; 7 bases align to TRBD2. CDR3 length equals 13 residues. The V gene end was trimmed by 5 bases and the J gene end by 6 bases; junction bases not matched to a gene: 4. The germline CDR1 and CDR2 sequences are SEHNR and FQNEAQ (reference sequence). The CDR3, as DNA: TGTGCCAGCAGCCCCGGACTAGTCAATGAGCAGTTCTTC. Protein product: CASSPGLVNEQFF.

The chain couples TRBV27 to TRBJ2-5, with D possibly matching TRBD1 (7 bases). Germline V lookup: CDR1 MNHEY, CDR2 SMNVEV (reference sequence). V lost 1 base and J 5 bases, leaving 17 bases between the germline ends. CDR3 size: 16 residues. CDR3 residues: CASSLWGGGGRETQYF. The DNA for the CDR3 is TGTGCCAGCAGTTTATGGGGCGGAGGGGGCAGGGAGACCCAGTACTTC.

The V call is TRBV14, the J call TRBJ1-5; possibly TRBD1 for D (6 bases). The CDR3 contains 15 residues. Trimming took off 0 bases at V and 4 bases at J, with 10 bases between the two ends. Germline CDR1 SGHDN, CDR2 FVKESK. The CDR3 nucleotides read TGTGCCAGCAGCCAAGACGGGGACAAAAATCAGCCCCAGCATTTT. This encodes CASSQDGDKNQPQHF. The full variable domain, in which reference TRBV14 and TRBJ1-5 provide the parts outside the CDR3, is EAGVTQFPSHSVIEKGQTVTLRCDPISGHDNLYWYRRVMGKEIKFLLHFVKESKQDESGMPNNRFLAERTGGTYSTLKVQPAELEDSGVYFCASSQDGDKNQPQHFGDGTRLSIL.

The V call is TRBV11-2, the J call TRBJ1-2; D might be TRBD1 (6 bases). Trimming left V 3 bases short and J 5 bases short, with 7 bases between. This CDR3 has 12 amino acids. Germline values: CDR1 SGHAT, CDR2 FQNNGV. The chain's CDR3 is CASSFGQYGYTF. The CDR3 DNA follows: TGTGCCAGCAGCTTTGGACAGTATGGCTACACCTTC.

The V call is TRBV4-1, the J call TRBJ2-3; 7 bases align to TRBD1. Germline trimming cut 4 bases from V and 1 base from J; bases unmatched to any gene: 11. Per the germline V gene, CDR1 is MGHRA and CDR2 is YSYEKL. This CDR3 is 17 amino acids long. Here the CDR3 DNA reads TGCGCCAGCAGCCTTAAAACAGGGGTTCGGGGCACAGATACGCAGTATTTT. This encodes CASSLKTGVRGTDTQYF.

The chain is built from TRBV5-5 and TRBJ2-1; 8 bases agree with TRBD2. V shed 0 bases and J 6 bases; nucleotides not matched to a gene: 8. The CDR3 covers 16 residues. In germline, CDR1 is SGHKS, CDR2 YYEKEE (reference sequence). This CDR3 is CASSLGSSGAFNEQFF. Here the CDR3 DNA reads TGTGCCAGCAGCTTGGGAAGTAGCGGGGCGTTCAATGAGCAGTTCTTC.

The V call is TRBV10-3, the J call TRBJ2-1; D is perhaps TRBD2 (5 bases). The CDR3 covers 14 residues. The V gene lost 4 bases and the J gene lost 5 bases, with 12 bases spanning the gap. The germline gives CDR1 ENHRY, CDR2 SYGVKD. The chain's CDR3 is CAISGSLENNEQFF. CDR3 bases: TGTGCCATCAGTGGGTCACTAGAAAACAATGAGCAGTTCTTC.

In nucleotides, the CDR3 is TGTGCCAGCAGCCAAAGAGGGGGAACGGCGAACCAGTACTTC. This gives the protein CASSQRGGTANQYF. The chain links TRBV14 to TRBJ2-7; possible D gene TRBD1, 6 bases. Germline V gives CDR1 SGHDN, CDR2 FVKESK. This CDR3 has 14 amino acids. The V end lost 2 bases, the J end lost 10 bases, and 18 bases lay between the germline ends.

The rearrangement joins TRBV7-9 to TRBJ2-5; D may be TRBD2 (7 bases). CDR1 is SEHNR, CDR2 FQNEAQ, per germline (reference sequence). CDR3 length: 15 amino acids. The V end lost 3 bases, the J end lost 5 bases, and 16 bases lay between the germline ends. For the CDR3, the DNA is TGTGCCAGCAGCTTGACCGGGGGGCCGCTCGAGACCCAGTACTTC. Protein product: CASSLTGGPLETQYF.

V and J are TRBV7-9 and TRBJ2-5; no firm D call. The CDR3 length is 15 residues. The germline V gene encodes CDR1 SEHNR and CDR2 FQNEAQ (reference sequence). Trimming left V 5 bases short and J 0 bases short, with 13 bases between. Written as DNA, the CDR3 is TGTGCCAGCAGCCACCACCGACTTTACCAAGAGACCCAGTACTTC. Protein: CASSHHRLYQETQYF.

Only one count was recorded for this clone. The chain carries TRBV7-9 and TRBJ2-3; D might be TRBD2 (5 bases). This CDR3 is built from 15 residues. V gave up 0 bases and J gave up 1 base, with 8 bases separating them. Germline lookup yields CDR1 SEHNR and CDR2 FQNEAQ (reference sequence). CDR3 in amino acids: CASSLAYGGTDTQYF. In DNA, the CDR3 is TGTGCCAGCAGCTTAGCCTACGGGGGCACAGATACGCAGTATTTT.

The V and J genes are TRBV5-1 and TRBJ2-7; possibly TRBD2 for D (5 bases). This CDR3 comprises 14 residues. The V end lost 5 bases, the J end lost 0 bases, and 12 bases lay between the germline ends. Germline V gives CDR1 SGHRS, CDR2 YFSETQ. The CDR3 here is CASRAGVNSYEQYF. The CDR3 DNA sequence: TGCGCCAGCAGAGCCGGGGTGAACTCCTACGAGCAGTACTTC.

The chain has TRBV5-1 and TRBJ1-6; unclear D gene. Germline lookup yields CDR1 SGHRS and CDR2 YFSETQ. Trimming stripped 0 bases from V and 10 bases from J, with 11 bases between. The CDR3 is 14 residues long. Written as DNA, the CDR3 is TGCGCCAGCAGCTTGGGGGCCAGTCGGTCACCCCTCCACTTT. It translates to CASSLGASRSPLHF.

The table lists this clone with a few counts. The chain is built from TRBV19 and TRBJ1-1; TRBD1 agrees at 7 bases. The V gene end was trimmed by 3 bases and the J gene end by 4 bases; junction bases not matched to a gene: 5. Looked up from germline, CDR1 is LNHDA and CDR2 is SQIVND (reference sequence). This CDR3 comprises 14 residues. CDR3 DNA sequence: TGTGCCAGTAGTATGGCCAGGGGGGCCACTGAAGCTTTCTTT. Protein product: CASSMARGATEAFF.

This chain links TRBV6-2 or TRBV6-3 with TRBJ2-3, with 8 bases lining up with TRBD1. The V gene end was trimmed by 2 bases and the J gene end by 7 bases; junction bases not matched to a gene: 8. Germline loops: CDR1 MNHEY, CDR2 SVGEGT. This CDR3 spans 15 amino acids. The CDR3 reads CASSYPRTGSNTQYF. In DNA form, the CDR3 reads TGTGCCAGCAGTTACCCTCGGACAGGGTCAAATACGCAGTATTTT.

This chain links TRBV6-4 with TRBJ1-2, with D maybe TRBD1 (5 bases). V was shortened by 5 bases and J by 2 bases, with 12 bases between the two germline ends. The CDR3 consists of 14 residues. Germline CDR1 reads MRHNA; CDR2 reads SNTAGT. CDR3 residues: CASSYRFPNYGYTF. For the CDR3, the DNA is TGTGCCAGCAGTTACAGGTTCCCCAACTATGGCTACACCTTC.

The chain links TRBV10-3 to TRBJ2-6; 13 nucleotides line up with TRBD2. CDR1 and CDR2 (germline): ENHRY, SYGVKD. The J segment lost 0 bases and the V segment lost 6 bases, leaving 11 bases of the junction unmatched. The CDR3 consists of 20 residues. The CDR3 spells CAIRTTGGLAGSSGANVLTF. CDR3 in DNA: TGTGCCATCAGAACAACCGGGGGACTAGCGGGGAGCTCTGGGGCCAACGTCCTGACTTTC.

V usage is TRBV30 and J usage is TRBJ2-5; D perhaps matches TRBD1 (6 bases). Germline CDR1 and CDR2: GTSNPN and SVGIG (reference sequence). The CDR3 extends over 13 amino acids. V lost 0 bases, J lost 5 bases, and 10 bases lay in between. Written as DNA, the CDR3 is TGTGCCTGGAGTGTCCAGGGGTTGGAGACCCAGTACTTC. Its translation is CAWSVQGLETQYF.

The rearrangement links TRBV7-2 to TRBJ1-6; 7 bases are a match to TRBD1. CDR1 is SGHTA, CDR2 FQGNSA, per germline. With V trimmed by 1 base and J by 9 bases, 6 bases remained unmatched. The CDR3 is made up of 15 amino acids. The CDR3 DNA is TGTGCCAGCAGCTTAGACAGGGGAAACAGTTCACCCCTCCACTTT. Amino acids: CASSLDRGNSSPLHF. Full variable domain (remainder filled in from reference TRBV7-2 and TRBJ1-6): GAGVSQSPSNKVTEKGKDVELRCDPISGHTALYWYRQSLGQGLEFLIYFQGNSAPDKSGLPSDRFSAERTGGSVSTLTIQRTQQEDSAVYLCASSLDRGNSSPLHFGNGTRLTVT.

The V call is TRBV14, the J call TRBJ1-1, with TRBD1 identical over 8 bases. In germline, CDR1 is SGHDN, CDR2 FVKESK. The V and J ends lost 3 bases and 3 bases, in that order; junction bases with no gene match: 6. The CDR3 is made up of 15 amino acids. CDR3 in amino acids: CASSQDRARHTEAFF. The CDR3 bases are TGTGCCAGCAGCCAGGACAGGGCGCGCCACACTGAAGCTTTCTTT.

CDR3 protein: CATSREGTGYEQYF. CDR3 nucleotides: TGTGCCACCAGCAGAGAGGGGACAGGGTACGAGCAGTACTTC. This chain connects TRBV15 to TRBJ2-7; TRBD1 matches 9 bases. The J segment lost 4 bases and the V segment lost 0 bases, leaving 1 base of the junction unmatched. From germline, CDR1 is LNHNV and CDR2 YYDKDF (reference sequence). This CDR3 has 14 residues.

J is TRBJ2-1 and V is TRBV3-1 (or the pseudogene TRBV3-2); 11 bases match TRBD2. The V gene end was trimmed by 8 bases and the J gene end by 4 bases; junction bases not matched to a gene: 10. This CDR3 comprises 16 residues. Germline loops: CDR1 LGHDT, CDR2 YNNKEL (reference sequence). The CDR3 here is CASASGGTSGYNEQFF. The DNA of the CDR3 is TGTGCCAGCGCCTCGGGAGGGACTAGCGGATACAATGAGCAGTTCTTC.